This TCR beta chain was obtained from a study of identical twins. V was trimmed by 5 bases and J by 2 bases, leaving 17 bases between them. The CDR3 has 16 residues. From germline, CDR1 is SGHVS and CDR2 FQNEAQ. Study-level findings and limits: With beta out-of-frame sequences, excess sharing by twins was weaker. The models gave estimates that fell short of the out-of-frame TCR alpha sharing seen in monozygotic twins.

Many counts were recorded for this clonotype. Its antigen is still unknown. TCRdb recomputed calls from the 5' RACE reads with MiXCR, one row per CDR3 protein. The table lists approximately 550,000 distinct CDR3 sequences, about 22% of them singletons. The sample was also linked to a second study, of yellow fever vaccine responses in identical twins.

The sequence was obtained from a woman under 30 in good health. This chain connects TRBV7-8 to TRBJ2-3; TRBD2 might be the D (6 bases). Sequencing input: CD4+ T cells sorted from blood. Written as DNA, the CDR3 is TGTGCCAGCAGCCCCCGGTTTTCGGGGGTCACAGATACGCAGTATTTT. Amino acid sequence: CASSPRFSGVTDTQYF. The full variable domain, with the rest looked up from reference TRBV7-8 and TRBJ2-3, is GAGVSQSPRYKVAKRGQDVALRCDPISGHVSLFWYQQALGQGPEFLTYFQNEAQLDKSGLPSDRFFAERPEGSVSTLKIQRTQQEDSAVYLCASSPRFSGVTDTQYFGPGTRLTVL.